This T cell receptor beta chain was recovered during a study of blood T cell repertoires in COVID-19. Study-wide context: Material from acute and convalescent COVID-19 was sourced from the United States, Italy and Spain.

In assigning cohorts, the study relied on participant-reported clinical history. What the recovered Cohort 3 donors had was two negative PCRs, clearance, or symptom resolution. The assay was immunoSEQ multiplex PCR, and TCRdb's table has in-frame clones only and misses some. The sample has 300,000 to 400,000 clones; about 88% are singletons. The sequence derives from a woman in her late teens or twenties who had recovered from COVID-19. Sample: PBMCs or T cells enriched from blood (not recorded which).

The DNA for the CDR3 is TGCGCCAGCAGCCAAGGACAGGGGTCCCCCTACGAGCAGTACTTC. Translating it yields CASSQGQGSPYEQYF. The V and J genes are TRBV4-1 and TRBJ2-7, with 8 bases that match TRBD1. V lost 1 base to trimming and J lost 2 bases; unmatched junction nucleotides: 4. The CDR3 runs 15 residues. Germline values: CDR1 MGHRA, CDR2 YSYEKL.